This T cell receptor beta chain was recovered during a study of blood T cells in healthy people across ages. CDR1 LNHDA and CDR2 SQIVND come from the germline V gene (reference sequence). The CDR3 sequence is 15 residues long. The ends were cut back, 3 bases at V and 0 bases at J, with 9 bases in the middle. This clonotype has only a few counts. It was with a sample-barcoded 5' primer and a J-beta primer mix that a second PCR of about 7 to 12 cycles was run. TCRdb re-derived calls from the 5' RACE reads in MiXCR, one entry per CDR3 protein. Altogether 550,000 to 650,000 distinct CDR3 sequences are present, about 30% being singletons, with the ten largest covering approximately 15%.

The sequence was collected from a woman older than 75 in good health. The specimen was blood. The rearrangement joins TRBV19 to TRBJ1-5; D call uncertain. Written as DNA, the CDR3 is TGTGCCAGTAGTATCCTTCAGTATAGCAATCAGCCCCAGCATTTT. Translation gives CASSILQYSNQPQHF. Together with reference TRBV19 and TRBJ1-5, the CDR3 gives the full variable domain: DGGITQSPKYLFRKEGQNVTLSCEQNLNHDAMYWYRQDPGQGLRLIYYSQIVNDFQKGDIAEGYSVSREKKESFPLTVTSAQKNPTAFYLCASSILQYSNQPQHFGDGTRLSIL.